The 9 T cell receptor beta chains given below trace back to one sample, sequenced in a study of human T cells and chemical hapten exposure. TCRdb independently ran MiXCR on the RACE reads; one entry per CDR3 protein. The sample consists of 270,000 or so distinct CDR3 sequences, about 7.7% of them appearing once. As to time point: pre-sensitization, week 0. Regarding treatment: therapeutic diphenylcyclopropenone sensitization with weekly scalp DPC. Source: whole blood, taken in connection with sensitization to the hapten diphenylcyclopropenone (DPC). These receptors were taken from a man younger than 35 with alopecia areata. Some clones in this sample may be carry-over from other donors' samples.

The chain links TRBV14 to TRBJ2-7; D unresolved. This CDR3 is built from 13 residues. Trimming stripped 1 base from V and 4 bases from J, with 8 bases between. Germline CDR1 and CDR2: SGHDN and FVKESK. CDR3 sequence: CASSQVYAYEQYF. CDR3 nucleotide sequence: TGTGCCAGCAGCCAAGTGTACGCGTACGAGCAGTACTTC.

The chain joins TRBV7-7 to TRBJ2-2; TRBD2 is a possible D gene (5 bases). With 10 bases removed from V and 4 bases from J, the gap between germline ends came to 10 bases. Germline V CDR1 and CDR2: SSHAT, FNYEAQ (reference sequence). This CDR3 is built from 12 residues. CDR3 sequence reads: CAIGGVTGELFF. CDR3 coding DNA: TGTGCCATCGGAGGAGTCACCGGGGAGCTGTTTTTT.

This clonotype was picked up a small number of times. This rearrangement joins TRBV12-3 or TRBV12-4 to TRBJ1-4, with D maybe TRBD1 (5 bases). The CDR3 contains 15 residues. Trimming cost V 4 bases and J 3 bases, with 12 bases left between them. This CDR3 reads CASSSQGGANEKLFF. CDR3 nucleotide sequence: TGTGCCAGCAGTTCGCAGGGAGGGGCTAATGAAAAACTGTTTTTT.

This clonotype was detected many times. This chain links TRBV28 with TRBJ1-1; D possibly corresponds to TRBD1 (6 bases). Trimming took off 10 bases at V and 1 base at J, with 10 bases between the two ends. The CDR3 totals 12 residues. Germline assignment: CDR1 MDHEN and CDR2 SYDVKM. The CDR3 spells CAIDRTNTEAFF. The CDR3 DNA reads TGTGCCATCGACAGGACGAACACTGAAGCTTTCTTT.

The gene calls are TRBV6-6 and TRBJ2-5, with TRBD2 as a possible D gene (7 bases). CDR3 length: 13 residues. The germline CDR1 and CDR2 sequences are MNHNY and SVGAGI (reference sequence). V was pared by 2 bases and J by 4 bases, with 8 bases between. The CDR3 here is CASSYRGGETQYF. CDR3 DNA: TGTGCCAGCAGTTACAGGGGGGGAGAGACCCAGTACTTC.

The rearrangement joins TRBV7-2 to TRBJ2-2; no firm D call. The ends were cut back, 3 bases at V and 4 bases at J, with 15 bases in the middle. Germline-derived CDR1 and CDR2 are SGHTA and FQGNSA. CDR3 length: 16 amino acids. CDR3 loop: CASSLTDGALTGELFF. The CDR3 nucleotides are TGTGCCAGCAGCTTGACGGACGGTGCTCTCACCGGGGAGCTGTTTTTT.

The J gene is TRBJ1-2, the V gene TRBV12-3 or TRBV12-4; tentatively, D is TRBD1 (6 bases). This CDR3 spans 15 amino acids. V dropped 6 bases and J dropped 4 bases, with 18 bases sitting between them. The CDR3 reads CASSITGTRGYGYTF. The CDR3 DNA is TGTGCCAGCAGCATCACAGGGACCCGAGGCTATGGCTACACCTTC.

The chain joins TRBV5-4 to TRBJ2-1, with D perhaps matching TRBD1 or TRBD2 (5 bases each). There are 15 residues in the CDR3. Per the germline V gene, CDR1 is SGHNT and CDR2 is YYREEE (reference sequence). Trimming took off 1 base at V and 8 bases at J, with 16 bases between the two ends. The CDR3 loop is CASSLPGGFRDEQFF. DNA for the CDR3: TGTGCCAGCAGCTTGCCTGGGGGATTTAGAGATGAGCAGTTCTTC.

This clonotype was counted ten times or more. The rearrangement links TRBV7-2 to TRBJ2-1; 12 bases map to TRBD2. With 5 bases clipped from V and 4 bases from J, the junction kept 3 bases outside the gene matches. CDR3 size: 15 residues. Looked up from germline, CDR1 is SGHTA and CDR2 is FQGNSA. CDR3 in DNA: TGTGCCAGCAGCCGGACTAGCGGGGCTTACAATGAGCAGTTCTTC. Translating gives CASSRTSGAYNEQFF.